These 2 T cell receptor beta chains were all obtained from the same sample, sequenced in a study of T cells in Graves' hyperthyroidism and ophthalmopathy. TCR beta CDR3 sequences were amplified from RNA transcripts. First-round RT-PCR of the TCR CDR3 relied on the HTBI primer set. TCRdb re-called the multiplex PCR reads through MiXCR, storing one row per CDR3 protein. This sample has a few hundred thousand distinct CDR3 sequences, with roughly 50% found just once. Sequencing was performed on peripheral blood or thyroid tissue (not recorded which). These receptors were obtained from a woman between 18 and 29 years old with Graves' hyperthyroidism.

This clonotype was counted between two and nine times. The V gene is TRBV18, the J gene TRBJ1-1; no firm D call. V gave up 6 bases and J gave up 6 bases, with 14 bases separating them. The germline V gene encodes CDR1 KGHSH and CDR2 LQKENI. The CDR3 consists of 13 residues. The CDR3 DNA is TGTGCCAGCTCGAACCAGGAAAGACCTGAAGCTTTCTTT. It codes for CASSNQERPEAFF.

The genes are TRBV7-9 and TRBJ2-5, with TRBD1 identical over 7 bases. The germline V gene encodes CDR1 SEHNR and CDR2 FQNEAQ (reference sequence). The CDR3 is made up of 15 amino acids. V dropped 5 bases and J dropped 9; count of bases not matched to a gene: 15. The CDR3 spells CASSRNRDSNQPQYF. For the CDR3, the DNA is TGTGCCAGCAGCCGTAACCGGGACAGCAATCAGCCCCAGTACTTC.